The 7 T cell receptor beta chains in this list originate from one sample, sequenced in a study of breast tumors, draining lymph nodes, adjacent tissues. One entry per CDR3 protein, called by TCRdb with MiXCR from the multiplex PCR reads. The sample includes roughly 110,000 distinct CDR3 sequences, 30% of them seen just once. Breast cancer patients provided tissue from their axillary draining lymph nodes. Sequencing used axillary lymph node tissue. The receptors stem from a female donor with breast cancer. Some clones in this sample may be carry-over from other donors' samples.

This clonotype was seen ten or more times. The chain has TRBV7-9 and TRBJ2-7, with 15 nucleotides matching TRBD2. The germline gives CDR1 SEHNR, CDR2 FQNEAQ (reference sequence). The CDR3 consists of 18 residues. The V and J ends lost 5 bases and 3 bases, in that order; junction bases with no gene match: 11. In nucleotides, the CDR3 is TGTGCCAGCAGCCTCGGGACTAGCGGGAGGCTACTCAGCTACGAGCAGTACTTC. This codes for CASSLGTSGRLLSYEQYF.

This clonotype came up many times. V usage is TRBV7-9 and J usage is TRBJ1-3, with TRBD1 matching over 7 bases. The germline V gene has CDR1 SEHNR and CDR2 FQNEAQ (reference sequence). The CDR3 runs to 15 residues. The V segment lost 8 bases and the J segment 0 bases; nucleotides outside the gene matches: 7. The CDR3 loop is CASFMKGASGNTIYF. In DNA, the CDR3 is TGTGCCAGCTTCATGAAGGGGGCCTCTGGAAACACCATATATTTT.

This clonotype has only a few counts. Just one base apart from a much larger clone, this may be a read error. The chain uses TRBV6-7 and TRBJ2-5; a possible D gene is TRBD2 (5 bases). Being an ORF, TRBV6-7 has a function that is uncertain. The CDR3 loop spans 15 amino acids. Trimming pared 8 bases from V and 2 bases from J, leaving 18 bases between. Here the CDR3 reads CASGLTRTDQETQYF. For the CDR3, the DNA is TGTGCCAGCGGTCTTACCCGGACTGATCAAGAGACCCAGTACTTC.

This clonotype was picked up a small number of times. The chain links TRBV7-9 to TRBJ1-1; possibly TRBD1 for D (5 bases). Germline V gene sequence: CDR1 SEHNR, CDR2 FQNEAQ (reference sequence). The length of the CDR3 is 12 residues. Trimming took off 5 bases at V and 7 bases at J, with 11 bases between the two ends. This CDR3 is CASSLVTVEAFF. As DNA, the CDR3 is TGTGCCAGCAGCCTCGTGACAGTTGAAGCTTTCTTT.

This clonotype has at least ten counts. The chain has TRBV11-2 and TRBJ2-5, with unresolved D. This CDR3 spans 14 amino acids. The germline CDR1 and CDR2 sequences are SGHAT and FQNNGV. Trimming removed 3 bases at V and 3 bases at J, with 11 bases between. The CDR3 region is CASSFNGGEETQYF. The CDR3 DNA follows: TGTGCCAGCAGCTTCAATGGCGGAGAAGAGACCCAGTACTTC.

This clonotype was recorded at least ten times. The V gene is TRBV4-1, the J gene TRBJ2-2; 14 bases are a match to TRBD2. This CDR3 comprises 17 residues. From germline, CDR1 is MGHRA and CDR2 YSYEKL. V trimming: 6 bases; J trimming: 6 bases; junction bases outside the gene matches: 9. The CDR3 nucleotides read TGCGCCAGCAGTCTGACTAGCGGGAGGGCCGACGCCGGGGAGCTGTTTTTT. This encodes CASSLTSGRADAGELFF.

The table lists this clonotype with many counts. J is TRBJ1-5 and V is TRBV19, with a weak D call TRBD1 (6 bases). The CDR3 contains 15 residues. Looked up from germline, CDR1 is LNHDA and CDR2 is SQIVND (reference sequence). The germline V and J ends were trimmed by 10 bases and 0 bases, with 16 bases remaining between them. The CDR3 region is CATSGQTNSNQPQHF. The CDR3 DNA sequence: TGTGCCACAAGTGGACAGACCAATAGCAATCAGCCCCAGCATTTT.